This TCR beta chain was recorded in a study of beta chain features in type 1 diabetes (dated by TCRdb to 2017 to 2018). The study in broad terms: No differences in mean age, gender distribution, total cell number or subset yield were found between patients and healthy donors. Regulatory and stem cell-like memory subsets were isolated from only 8 patients and about eight healthy donors, whereas naive and central memory subsets came from all 30 or so donors. In the study, recently diagnosed type 1 diabetes patients and matched healthy donors were compared on the TCRB repertoires of their sorted circulating CD4+ T cell subsets. A total of around 110,000,000 sorted cells were examined across all samples, and a strong correlation was observed between cell number per subset and RNA yield.

The entire amount of isolated RNA was reverse transcribed using the High Capacity cDNA Reverse Transcription Kit, so the sequenced TCRB transcripts were expressed ones. Naive, central memory and regulatory T cell samples underwent deep immunoSEQ sequencing, averaging around 3.7 million total reads per sample. Sorted cells were lysed in RLT buffer, and RNA was extracted using DNase-treated RNeasy Micro or Mini kits according to cell number. To prevent cross-contamination, every cell subset was processed on its own, while patient and healthy donor samples were processed together. The immunoSEQ multiplex PCR was used to amplify TCRB sequences from cDNA, yielding 87-bp fragments that span the CDR3 region. Sequencing of the amplicons was performed on the Illumina HiSeq platform. In the source study's methods: Synthetic template baselines were used to correct PCR bias computationally, reads within Hamming distance 2 were collapsed, and singletons that could not be merged were discarded. By aligning reads against IMGT, V, D and J genes, CDR3 length, and insertions or deletions at six rearrangement sites were assigned. Clonotype counts were normalized to sorted cell number within each subset before computing true diversity and Gini coefficients with the tcR R package. The overlap coefficient, calculated on TCRB nucleotide sequences, was used to quantify repertoire sharing. TCRdb obtained this table from immuneACCESS and retained in-frame rearrangements with V and J assigned. These tables miss some clones; where compared with another copy, unresolved V genes account for less than half of the shortfall, and the remainder is unexplained. Clone size and the V and J calls come from that table; the DNA yielded D and trimming. Present in this sample are a few hundred thousand clones, over 8.5% of which were seen just once. The ten largest account for approximately 0.55% of the sample.

Paper-wide results and their limitations: At VDJ recombination sites, patients with type 1 diabetes made fewer insertions and deleted more nucleotides, a pattern implying thymic rearrangement abnormalities. Type 1 diabetes patients showed a moderate but significant shortening of TCRB CDR3 length in all four CD4+ subsets. Because the HLA sub-analyses included only small numbers of individuals, any influence of HLA type on TCRB rearrangement was left unresolved. Because cDNA rather than genomic DNA was sequenced, highly expressing activated cells could have been over-represented, although no difference in activation and CD3 levels was found between groups. Shorter templates might have been favored by PCR, but patient and control samples were amplified and corrected together, so both groups would have been affected equally by any skew. Naive, central memory and regulatory TCRB repertoires appeared to be more similar among patients than among healthy donors.

This clone was counted only a few times. Its antigen target is currently unknown. No base qualities exist here, and no much larger clone lies one base off it. The germline V gene sets CDR1 to SGHDN and CDR2 to FVKESK. Trimming takes 0 bases from V and 6 bases from J, and the germline ends sit 7 bases apart. Spanning cysteine to phenylalanine, the CDR3 consists of 13 amino acids. Kept here is only the CDR3 DNA, which spans 39 bases and is read in frame from base 1. A single peripheral blood draw of about 116 mL on average was collected from each donor into heparinised tubes. A BD FACSAria II and a panel including CD45RO, CCR7, CD25, CD127, CD95 and CD27 were used to sort naive, central memory, regulatory and stem cell-like memory CD4+ T cells. Purity was above 95% for every sorted population. PBMCs were isolated right away by Lymphoprep density gradient centrifugation and were stained directly, without culture. So that batch effects would be minimized, each experiment stained and sorted samples in pairs, pairing one healthy donor with one patient.

The receptor was derived from a man aged 30 to 39 with type 1 diabetes. The sequence joins TRBV14 to TRBJ2-3; the D gene is not confidently resolved. Sequenced input: central memory CD4+ T cells from blood. In nucleotides, the sequence is TGTGCCAGCAGCCAAGACCGCCAGGATACGCAGTATTTT. It encodes CASSQDRQDTQYF. The variable domain in full, with residues beyond the CDR3 obtained from the reference TRBV14 and TRBJ2-3 genes, is EAGVTQFPSHSVIEKGQTVTLRCDPISGHDNLYWYRRVMGKEIKFLLHFVKESKQDESGMPNNRFLAERTGGTYSTLKVQPAELEDSGVYFCASSQDRQDTQYFGPGTRLTVL.